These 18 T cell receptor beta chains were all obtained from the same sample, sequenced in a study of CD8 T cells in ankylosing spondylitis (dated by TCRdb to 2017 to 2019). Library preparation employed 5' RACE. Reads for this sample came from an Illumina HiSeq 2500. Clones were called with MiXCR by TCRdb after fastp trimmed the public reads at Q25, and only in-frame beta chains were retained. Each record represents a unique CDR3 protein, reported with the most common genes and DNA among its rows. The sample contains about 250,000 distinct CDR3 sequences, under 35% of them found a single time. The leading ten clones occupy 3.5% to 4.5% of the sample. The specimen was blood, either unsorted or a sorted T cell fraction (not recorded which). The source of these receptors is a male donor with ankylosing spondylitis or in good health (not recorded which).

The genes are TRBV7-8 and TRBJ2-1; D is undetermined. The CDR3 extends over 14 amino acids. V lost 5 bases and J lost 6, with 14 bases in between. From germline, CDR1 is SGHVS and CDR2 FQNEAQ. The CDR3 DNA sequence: TGTGCCAGCAGCCCCAGACCCATGGTCAATGAGCAGTTCTTC. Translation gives CASSPRPMVNEQFF.

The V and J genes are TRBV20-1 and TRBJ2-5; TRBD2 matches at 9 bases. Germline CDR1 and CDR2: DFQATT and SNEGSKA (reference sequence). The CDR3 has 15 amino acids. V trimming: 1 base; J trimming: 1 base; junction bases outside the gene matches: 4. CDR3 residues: CSARGRSGGQETQYF. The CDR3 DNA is TGCAGTGCTAGAGGTCGTAGCGGGGGCCAAGAGACCCAGTACTTC.

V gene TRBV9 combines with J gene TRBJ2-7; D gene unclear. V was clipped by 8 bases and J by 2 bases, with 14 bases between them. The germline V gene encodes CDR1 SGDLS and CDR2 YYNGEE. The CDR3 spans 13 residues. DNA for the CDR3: TGTGCCAGTCCCGGGCCCCGACCCTACGAGCAGTACTTC. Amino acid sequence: CASPGPRPYEQYF.

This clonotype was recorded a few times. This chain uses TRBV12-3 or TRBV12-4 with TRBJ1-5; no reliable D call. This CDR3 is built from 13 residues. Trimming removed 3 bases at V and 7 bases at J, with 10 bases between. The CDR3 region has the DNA TGTGCCAGCAGTTTCGAACGGTCCCAGCCCCAGCATTTT. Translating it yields CASSFERSQPQHF.

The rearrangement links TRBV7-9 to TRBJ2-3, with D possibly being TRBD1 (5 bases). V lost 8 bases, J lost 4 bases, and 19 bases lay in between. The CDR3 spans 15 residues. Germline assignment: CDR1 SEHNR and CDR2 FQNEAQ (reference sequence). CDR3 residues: CASRRLRAGADTQYF. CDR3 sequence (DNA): TGTGCCAGCCGCCGTCTCAGGGCCGGCGCAGATACGCAGTATTTT.

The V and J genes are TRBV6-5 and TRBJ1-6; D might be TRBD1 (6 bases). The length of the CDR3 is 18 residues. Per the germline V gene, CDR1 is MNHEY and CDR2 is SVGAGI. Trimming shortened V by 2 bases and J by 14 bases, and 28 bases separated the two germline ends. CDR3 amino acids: CASSYEGGHRGSSGSLHF. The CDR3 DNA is TGTGCCAGCAGTTACGAGGGGGGCCACCGCGGGTCCAGTGGGTCCCTCCACTTT.

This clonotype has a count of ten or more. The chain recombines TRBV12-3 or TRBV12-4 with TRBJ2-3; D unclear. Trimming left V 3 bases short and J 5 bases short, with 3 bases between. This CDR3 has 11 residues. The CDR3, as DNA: TGTGCCAGCAGTTTGGGAGATACGCAGTATTTT. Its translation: CASSLGDTQYF.

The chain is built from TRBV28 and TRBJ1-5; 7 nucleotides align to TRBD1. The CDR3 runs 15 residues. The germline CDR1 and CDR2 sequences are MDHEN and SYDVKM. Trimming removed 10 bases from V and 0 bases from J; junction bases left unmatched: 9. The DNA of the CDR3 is TGTGCCACAGTCCGGGACAGTATTAGCAATCAGCCCCAGCATTTT. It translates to CATVRDSISNQPQHF.

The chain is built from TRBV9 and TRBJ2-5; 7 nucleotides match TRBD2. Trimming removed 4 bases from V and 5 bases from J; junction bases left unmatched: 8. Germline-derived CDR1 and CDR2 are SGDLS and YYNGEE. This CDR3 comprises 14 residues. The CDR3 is CASSPGGVIETQYF. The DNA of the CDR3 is TGTGCCAGCAGCCCTGGGGGGGTCATTGAGACCCAGTACTTC. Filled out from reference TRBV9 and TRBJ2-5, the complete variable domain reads DSGVTQTPKHLITATGQRVTLRCSPRSGDLSVYWYQQSLDQGLQFLIQYYNGEERAKGNILERFSAQQFPDLHSELNLSSLELGDSALYFCASSPGGVIETQYFGPGTRLLVL.

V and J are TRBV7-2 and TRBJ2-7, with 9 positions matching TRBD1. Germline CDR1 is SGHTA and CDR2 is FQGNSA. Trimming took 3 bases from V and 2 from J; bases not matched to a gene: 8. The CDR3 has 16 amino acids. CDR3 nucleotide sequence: TGTGCCAGCAGCTTGGCCGGGACAGGGATGGCCTACGAGCAGTACTTC. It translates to CASSLAGTGMAYEQYF.

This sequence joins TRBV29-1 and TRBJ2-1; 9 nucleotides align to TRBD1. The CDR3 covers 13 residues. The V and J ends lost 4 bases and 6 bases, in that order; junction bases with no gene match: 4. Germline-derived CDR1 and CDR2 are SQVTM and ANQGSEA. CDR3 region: CSVVQGASNEQFF. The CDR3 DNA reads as TGCAGCGTTGTACAGGGGGCGTCCAATGAGCAGTTCTTC.

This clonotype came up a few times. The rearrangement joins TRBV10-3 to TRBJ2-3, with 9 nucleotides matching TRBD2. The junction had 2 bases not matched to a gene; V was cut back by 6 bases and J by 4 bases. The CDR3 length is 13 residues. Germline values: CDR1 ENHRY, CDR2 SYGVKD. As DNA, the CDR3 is TGTGCCATCAGGACTAGCGGCCCAGATACGCAGTATTTT. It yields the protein CAIRTSGPDTQYF.

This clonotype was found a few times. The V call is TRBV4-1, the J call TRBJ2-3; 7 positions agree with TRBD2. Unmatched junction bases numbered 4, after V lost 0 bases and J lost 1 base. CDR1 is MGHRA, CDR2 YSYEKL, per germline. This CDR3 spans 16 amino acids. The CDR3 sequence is CASSQDGRAGTDTQYF. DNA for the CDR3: TGCGCCAGCAGCCAAGATGGGAGGGCAGGCACAGATACGCAGTATTTT.

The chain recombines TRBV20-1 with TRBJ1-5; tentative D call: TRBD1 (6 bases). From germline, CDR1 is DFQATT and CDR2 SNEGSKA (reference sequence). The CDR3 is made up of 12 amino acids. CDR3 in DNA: TGCAGCGCCGGGACACCAAATCAGCCCCAGCATTTT. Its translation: CSAGTPNQPQHF.

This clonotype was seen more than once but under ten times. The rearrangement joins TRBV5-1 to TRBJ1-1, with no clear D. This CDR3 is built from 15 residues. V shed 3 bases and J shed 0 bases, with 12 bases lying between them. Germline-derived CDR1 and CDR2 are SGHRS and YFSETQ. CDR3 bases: TGCGCCAGCAGCTGGTCCGGCAACATGAACACTGAAGCTTTCTTT. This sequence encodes CASSWSGNMNTEAFF.

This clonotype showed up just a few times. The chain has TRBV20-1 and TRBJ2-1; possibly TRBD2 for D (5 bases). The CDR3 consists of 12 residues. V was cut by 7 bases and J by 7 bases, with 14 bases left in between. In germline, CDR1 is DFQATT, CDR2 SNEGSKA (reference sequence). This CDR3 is CSGRGRWNEQFF. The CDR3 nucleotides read TGCAGTGGTCGGGGTAGGTGGAATGAGCAGTTCTTC.

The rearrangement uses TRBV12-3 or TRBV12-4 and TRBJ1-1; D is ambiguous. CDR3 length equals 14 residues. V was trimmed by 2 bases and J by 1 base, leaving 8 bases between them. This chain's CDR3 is CASSLTAWNTEAFF. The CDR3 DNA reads TGTGCCAGCAGTTTAACCGCGTGGAACACTGAAGCTTTCTTT.

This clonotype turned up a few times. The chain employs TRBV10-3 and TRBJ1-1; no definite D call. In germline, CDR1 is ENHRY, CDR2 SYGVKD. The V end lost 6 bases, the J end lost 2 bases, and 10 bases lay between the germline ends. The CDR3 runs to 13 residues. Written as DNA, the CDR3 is TGTGCCATCAGCTTAGGTGATAACACTGAAGCTTTCTTT. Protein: CAISLGDNTEAFF.